This T cell receptor (beta chain) appears in the sequencing data of a study of blood T cells in healthy people across ages. Per germline, CDR1 SQVTM and CDR2 ANQGSEA. This CDR3 spans 13 amino acids. Turning to this clonotype: Relative to the germline gene, one junction end is altered; a read error may explain this.

Through a sample-barcoded 5' primer and a J-beta primer mix, a second PCR was run for 7 to 11 cycles. TCRdb used MiXCR to reprocess the 5' RACE reads, holding one entry per CDR3 protein. The table has over 600,000 distinct CDR3 sequences, approximately 40% seen once. The source is an older man in good health. Sequenced sample: blood. This chain links TRBV29-1 with TRBJ1-1; TRBD1 agrees at 9 bases. The CDR3 loop is CSADRGMNTETFF. CDR3 coding DNA: TGCAGCGCGGACAGGGGAATGAACACTGAAACTTTCTTT.